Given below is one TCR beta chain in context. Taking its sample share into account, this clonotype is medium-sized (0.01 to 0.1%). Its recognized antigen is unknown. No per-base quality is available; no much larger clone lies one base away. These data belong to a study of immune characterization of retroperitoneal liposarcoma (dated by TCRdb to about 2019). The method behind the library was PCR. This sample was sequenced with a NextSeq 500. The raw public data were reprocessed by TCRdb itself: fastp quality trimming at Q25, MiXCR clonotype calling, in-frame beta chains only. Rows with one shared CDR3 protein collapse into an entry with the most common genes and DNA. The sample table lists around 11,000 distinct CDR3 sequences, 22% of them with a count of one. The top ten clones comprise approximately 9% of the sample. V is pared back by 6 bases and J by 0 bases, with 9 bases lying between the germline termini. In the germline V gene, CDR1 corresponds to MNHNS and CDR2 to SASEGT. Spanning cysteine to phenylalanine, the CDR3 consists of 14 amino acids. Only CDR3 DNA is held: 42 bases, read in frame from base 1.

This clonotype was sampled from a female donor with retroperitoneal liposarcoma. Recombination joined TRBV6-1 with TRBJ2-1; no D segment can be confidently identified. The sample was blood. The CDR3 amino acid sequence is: CASRGPGSYNEQFF. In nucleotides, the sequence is TGTGCCAGCAGAGGGCCCGGCTCCTACAATGAGCAGTTCTTC.